The next 21 T cell receptor beta chains were all read from a single sample in a study of T-cell memory formation after mild COVID-19. TCRdb used MiXCR to reprocess the 5' RACE reads, holding one entry per CDR3 protein. The sample includes 530,000 or so distinct CDR3 sequences, approximately 15% seen only once; the top ten take about 8.1%. The material sequenced was PBMCs or a T cell subset sorted from them (not recorded which). These receptors all come from an adult woman who had mild COVID-19 (a few samples of this study predate the infection). Cell type and time point are not known.

At least ten counts were recorded for this clonotype. The chain employs TRBV12-3 or TRBV12-4 and TRBJ1-1; TRBD1 is a possible D gene (6 bases). The CDR3 has 14 residues. V was pared by 2 bases and J by 1 base, with 8 bases between. The CDR3, as DNA: TGTGCCAGCAGTTTACAGGGGAGGAACACTGAAGCTTTCTTT. This codes for CASSLQGRNTEAFF.

The chain recombines TRBV19 with TRBJ2-7, with a tentative D call TRBD1 (5 bases). V lost 2 bases, J lost 0 bases, and 17 bases lay in between. Per germline, CDR1 LNHDA and CDR2 SQIVND (reference sequence). The CDR3 spans 17 residues. The CDR3, as DNA: TGTGCCAGTAGTATAAGCGTTTGGGGCTTGAGCTCCTACGAGCAGTACTTC. Its translation is CASSISVWGLSSYEQYF.

This clonotype appeared many times. V usage is TRBV6-5 and J usage is TRBJ2-1; 8 positions agree with TRBD2. Germline V lookup: CDR1 MNHEY, CDR2 SVGAGI. The CDR3 loop spans 16 amino acids. J gave up 7 bases and V 6 bases, and 14 bases lay outside the gene matches. CDR3 nucleotides: TGTGCCAGCAGCCAATCAGGACTAGCAGGGGTGAATGAGCAGTTCTTC. This codes for CASSQSGLAGVNEQFF.

The chain couples TRBV4-3 to TRBJ1-3; D is unclear. CDR1 LGHNA and CDR2 YSLEER come from the germline V gene. The CDR3 contains 15 residues. V lost 0 bases to trimming and J lost 11 bases, with 17 bases between them. The CDR3 DNA follows: TGCGCCAGCAGCCAAGATTTCACAGATTCGGACGCCATATATTTT. It yields the protein CASSQDFTDSDAIYF.

The genes are TRBV7-9 and TRBJ1-5, with 7 positions matching TRBD1. The CDR3 contains 16 residues. Germline CDR1 and CDR2: SEHNR and FQNEAQ (reference sequence). V lost 5 bases to trimming and J lost 7 bases; unmatched junction nucleotides: 14. The CDR3 spells CASSPEGSGGLQPQHF. Written as DNA, the CDR3 is TGTGCCAGCAGCCCGGAGGGTTCAGGGGGGCTACAGCCCCAGCATTTT.

The chain links TRBV5-1 to TRBJ2-7; tentatively, D is TRBD2 (6 bases). Germline values: CDR1 SGHRS, CDR2 YFSETQ. CDR3 length: 14 residues. V was pared by 0 bases and J by 6 bases, with 13 bases between. This CDR3 reads CASSLGLDSAEQYF. For the CDR3, the DNA is TGCGCCAGCAGCTTGGGACTAGACTCTGCCGAGCAGTACTTC.

V usage is TRBV5-1 and J usage is TRBJ1-5; 9 nucleotides agree with TRBD1. V dropped 4 bases and J dropped 3; count of bases not matched to a gene: 5. The CDR3 consists of 15 residues. Germline V CDR1 and CDR2: SGHRS, YFSETQ. The CDR3 DNA follows: TGCGCCAGCAGCAGGGGGACAGGGAACAATCAGCCCCAGCATTTT. As protein: CASSRGTGNNQPQHF.

The chain employs TRBV12-3 or TRBV12-4 and TRBJ1-3, with a tentative D call TRBD1 (6 bases). Trimming took 7 bases from V and 1 from J, leaving 17 bases between them. CDR3 size: 16 residues. CDR3 sequence (DNA): TGTGCCAGCAAACCCCAGGGGAAACCGTCTGGAAACACCATATATTTT. It specifies CASKPQGKPSGNTIYF.

V is TRBV5-5 and J is TRBJ2-7; 13 positions match TRBD2. V gave up 7 bases and J gave up 2 bases; unmatched junction bases: 9. The CDR3 has 16 amino acids. Germline values: CDR1 SGHKS, CDR2 YYEKEE (reference sequence). CDR3 protein: CASSLAGGPFTYEQYF. The DNA of the CDR3 is TGTGCCAGCTCACTAGCGGGAGGGCCCTTTACCTACGAGCAGTACTTC.

In this sample, this clonotype turned up a few times. CDR3 sequence (DNA): TGCGCCAGCAGCCCGATACCAAGGGCCATGAACACTGAAGCTTTCTTT. Its translation: CASSPIPRAMNTEAFF. The chain carries TRBV5-1 and TRBJ1-1; D is unclear. The V and J ends lost 4 bases and 0 bases respectively, with 16 bases between them. CDR1 is SGHRS and CDR2 is YFSETQ in the germline V gene. CDR3 length: 16 residues.

This sequence joins TRBV7-3 and TRBJ2-7; 8 bases map to TRBD1. The CDR3 consists of 14 residues. V lost 5 bases, J lost 1 base, and 4 bases stayed unmatched. Germline CDR1 reads SGHTA; CDR2 reads FQGTGA. CDR3 nucleotide sequence: TGTGCCAGCAGCATACAGGGGGGTTCCTACGAGCAGTACTTC. Protein: CASSIQGGSYEQYF.

The chain joins TRBV6-1 to TRBJ2-5, with 11 bases fitting TRBD2. V was pared by 0 bases and J by 5 bases, with 8 bases of the junction left unmatched. The germline V gene has CDR1 MNHNS and CDR2 SASEGT. CDR3 length: 17 amino acids. CDR3 nucleotides: TGTGCCAGCAGTGAAGCGCTTCTAGCGGGGGGTTGGGAGACCCAGTACTTC. Translating gives CASSEALLAGGWETQYF.

The gene calls are TRBV11-2 and TRBJ2-5; 7 positions agree with TRBD1. Trimming at V came to 4 bases and at J to 4 bases, leaving 12 bases not matched to a gene. The CDR3 sequence is 16 residues long. CDR1 SGHAT and CDR2 FQNNGV come from the germline V gene. CDR3 sequence: CASSWLQGIPPETQYF. In DNA, the CDR3 is TGTGCCAGCAGCTGGCTACAGGGGATTCCTCCAGAGACCCAGTACTTC.

This clonotype was observed a few times. This chain links TRBV20-1 with TRBJ2-5; unclear D gene. The V end lost 7 bases, the J end lost 0 bases, and 3 bases lay between the germline ends. The length of the CDR3 is 10 residues. The germline V gene has CDR1 DFQATT and CDR2 SNEGSKA (reference sequence). CDR3 in amino acids: CSVNQETQYF. CDR3 bases: TGCAGTGTTAACCAAGAGACCCAGTACTTC.

The chain couples TRBV6-2 or TRBV6-3 to TRBJ1-2; unclear D gene. Trimming took off 2 bases at V and 4 bases at J, with 8 bases between the two ends. The CDR3 runs to 13 residues. Germline lookup yields CDR1 MNHEY and CDR2 SVGEGT. The DNA of the CDR3 is TGTGCCAGCAGTTACACTTCACGCTATGGCTACACCTTC. It encodes CASSYTSRYGYTF.

This clonotype has just a few counts. This chain uses TRBV7-9 with TRBJ1-2; 11 nucleotides match TRBD1. CDR1 and CDR2 from the germline V gene are SEHNR and FQNEAQ (reference sequence). V shed 5 bases and J 4 bases; nucleotides not matched to a gene: 6. CDR3 length: 15 amino acids. In DNA, the CDR3 is TGTGCCAGCAGCCCCCGAGGACAGGGGGCCTATGGCTACACCTTC. It translates to CASSPRGQGAYGYTF.

The rearrangement links TRBV11-3 to TRBJ1-2; the D gene is possibly TRBD1 (5 bases). CDR1 is SGHNT, CDR2 YENEEA, per germline. This CDR3 spans 19 amino acids. Trimming removed 3 bases at V and 4 bases at J, with 27 bases between. The chain's CDR3 is CASSFDTGFSHRDVYGYTF. The CDR3 DNA follows: TGTGCCAGCAGCTTTGATACAGGCTTCTCTCATAGGGACGTCTATGGCTACACCTTC.

The chain is built from TRBV6-6 and TRBJ1-1, with D perhaps matching TRBD1 (6 bases). The CDR3 spans 12 residues. The germline CDR1 and CDR2 sequences are MNHNY and SVGAGI (reference sequence). V gave up 8 bases and J gave up 5 bases, with 12 bases separating them. The CDR3, as DNA: TGTGCCAGCGGAAGGGGGATGACTGAAGCTTTCTTT. It yields the protein CASGRGMTEAFF.

This clonotype was counted ten times or more. V gene TRBV7-8 combines with J gene TRBJ1-1; D is unclear. The ends were cut back, 2 bases at V and 5 bases at J, with 15 bases in the middle. The CDR3 is made up of 15 amino acids. Looked up from germline, CDR1 is SGHVS and CDR2 is FQNEAQ. The CDR3 protein is CASSLSPGRETEAFF. The CDR3 nucleotides are TGTGCCAGCAGCTTATCCCCGGGGAGGGAAACTGAAGCTTTCTTT.

The chain uses TRBV15 and TRBJ2-7; 8 bases match TRBD1. The CDR3 length is 14 residues. Trimming removed 4 bases from V and 2 bases from J; junction bases left unmatched: 4. Germline V gene lookup returns CDR1 LNHNV and CDR2 YYDKDF (reference sequence). CDR3 in DNA: TGTGCCACCAGCACCGGGACAGGTCCCTACGAGCAGTACTTC. It encodes CATSTGTGPYEQYF.

This clonotype was observed a few times. The gene calls are TRBV7-6 and TRBJ2-5; D gene unclear. The V and J ends lost 8 bases and 5 bases respectively, with 18 bases between them. Per germline, CDR1 SGHVS and CDR2 FNYEAQ. CDR3 length: 14 amino acids. The CDR3 protein is CASGASTLSETQYF. The DNA for the CDR3 is TGTGCCAGCGGTGCCAGTACGCTTAGTGAGACCCAGTACTTC.